The sequence of this TCR beta chain was determined in a study of shared clonotypes between healthy human individuals. Overall study context: Per-donor plates numbered three CD4 naive, three CD4 memory, two CD8 naive and one CD8 memory. Points from the study as a whole: Generation of non-shared clonotypes was less probable than generation of clonotypes shared by all four donors.

As for this clone: Its cognate antigen is unknown.

Donors were healthy HIV-negative adults without recently reported acute infections or vaccinations. Assay used: immunoSEQ multiplex PCR; TCRdb lists only in-frame clones, some missing. In the table there are about 2 million clones, 85% to 95% of which are singletons. This CDR3 comprises 14 residues. Germline V gives CDR1 MNHNS, CDR2 SASEGT. The V end was cut by 4 bases, the J end by 4 bases, with 13 bases between. Sequencing used naive CD4+ T cells sorted from blood. Subset here: CD45RA+ positively selected. The chain links TRBV6-1 to TRBJ2-5, with D possibly being TRBD1 (6 bases). This sequence originates from a man between 18 and 35 years old in good health. The DNA of the CDR3 is TGTGCCAGCAGTGGGTTAACAGGGAGAGAGACCCAGTACTTC. This encodes CASSGLTGRETQYF.